What follows are 21 T cell receptor beta chains derived from one specimen sequenced in a study of T cell clones after liver transplantation. Libraries were prepared by immunoSEQ multiplex PCR; TCRdb keeps only in-frame clonotypes and omits some of them. Among 50,000 to 60,000 clones listed, approximately 70% were seen once. The specimen comprised CD4+ T cells from blood, sampled at the approximately 16-month timepoint. The receptors stem from a human patient who received a liver transplant. Some T cells may be graft donor cells.

V is TRBV10-2 and J is TRBJ2-4; TRBD2 matches at 12 bases. The CDR3 contains 18 residues. The germline gives CDR1 WSHSY, CDR2 SAAADI. The V and J ends lost 4 bases and 0 bases, in that order; junction bases with no gene match: 7. CDR3 region: CASSGLAGGPLAKNIQYF. The CDR3 coding sequence is TGCGCCAGCAGTGGTCTAGCGGGAGGGCCTCTAGCCAAAAACATTCAGTACTTC.

The V and J genes are TRBV6-1 and TRBJ2-7; D gene ambiguous. This CDR3 is built from 15 residues. Germline lookup yields CDR1 MNHNS and CDR2 SASEGT. The V gene lost 4 bases and the J gene lost 0 bases, with 13 bases spanning the gap. CDR3 in amino acids: CASSAILGSSYEQYF. The CDR3 bases are TGTGCCAGCAGTGCTATCTTAGGAAGCTCCTACGAGCAGTACTTC.

This clone was found a few times. This rearrangement joins TRBV19 to TRBJ1-2; D might be TRBD1 (5 bases). Per the germline V gene, CDR1 is LNHDA and CDR2 is SQIVND (reference sequence). Trimming removed 6 bases from V and 4 bases from J, with 15 bases in between. The CDR3 runs to 14 residues. The CDR3 region is CASRDTSFGYGYTF. The DNA for the CDR3 is TGTGCCAGTAGGGACACCTCCTTCGGCTATGGCTACACCTTC.

This chain joins TRBV5-1 and TRBJ1-6; 7 nucleotides match TRBD1. The CDR3 totals 16 residues. With 4 bases clipped from V and 5 bases from J, the junction kept 9 bases outside the gene matches. Germline assignment: CDR1 SGHRS and CDR2 YFSETQ. In DNA, the CDR3 is TGCGCCAGCAGCGAACGGGGGACAGAACATAATTCACCCCTCCACTTT. Translating gives CASSERGTEHNSPLHF.

The V gene is TRBV6-6, the J gene TRBJ1-1; the D is unclear. The germline V gene encodes CDR1 MNHNY and CDR2 SVGAGI (reference sequence). The CDR3 has 13 amino acids. The germline V and J ends were trimmed by 6 bases and 0 bases, with 8 bases remaining between them. The chain's CDR3 is CASSPNMNTEAFF. CDR3 in DNA: TGTGCCAGCAGCCCGAATATGAACACTGAAGCTTTCTTT.

The rearrangement joins TRBV29-1 to TRBJ2-3; D possibly corresponds to TRBD1 (5 bases). CDR3 length equals 14 residues. Per the germline V gene, CDR1 is SQVTM and CDR2 is ANQGSEA. V shed 3 bases and J shed 3 bases, with 13 bases lying between them. The CDR3 protein is CSVDDSDITDTQYF. The CDR3 nucleotides read TGCAGCGTTGACGACAGCGACATAACAGATACGCAGTATTTT.

This clone was counted only a few times. The V and J genes are TRBV2 and TRBJ1-2; D gene ambiguous. V lost 7 bases and J 5 bases, leaving 14 bases between the germline ends. CDR1 and CDR2 from the germline V gene are SNHLY and FYNNEI. The CDR3 contains 13 residues. The CDR3 DNA reads as TGTGCCAGCAAGAGTCTCAGGTTTTATGGCTACACCTTC. This translates into CASKSLRFYGYTF.

Here the CDR3 reads CASSGEYSDTQYF. Written as DNA, the CDR3 is TGTGCCAGCTCAGGCGAGTATTCAGATACGCAGTATTTT. The chain is built from TRBV2 and TRBJ2-3; D is undetermined. CDR1 is SNHLY and CDR2 is FYNNEI in the germline V gene. V lost 8 bases and J lost 4, with 13 bases in between. There are 13 residues in the CDR3.

The V call is TRBV2, the J call TRBJ2-3, with D unclear. Trimming took off 6 bases at V and 2 bases at J, with 6 bases between the two ends. This CDR3 region has 12 residues. In germline, CDR1 is SNHLY, CDR2 FYNNEI. The CDR3 region is CASSYHTDTQYF. The DNA of the CDR3 is TGTGCCAGCAGCTATCACACAGATACGCAGTATTTT. The whole variable domain, filled in from reference TRBV2 and TRBJ2-3, reads EPEVTQTPSHQVTQMGQEVILRCVPISNHLYFYWYRQILGQKVEFLVSFYNNEISEKSEIFDDQFSVERPDGSNFTLKIRSTKLEDSAMYFCASSYHTDTQYFGPGTRLTVL.

The chain uses TRBV19 and TRBJ2-3; possibly TRBD2 for D (5 bases). Trimming left V 7 bases short and J 2 bases short, with 13 bases between. Germline CDR1 reads LNHDA; CDR2 reads SQIVND (reference sequence). The length of the CDR3 is 14 residues. The CDR3 sequence is CASMGVQITDTQYF. CDR3 nucleotides: TGTGCCAGTATGGGAGTACAGATCACAGATACGCAGTATTTT.

The chain employs TRBV28 and TRBJ1-6; a possible D gene is TRBD1 (5 bases). Germline values: CDR1 MDHEN, CDR2 SYDVKM. V gave up 1 base and J gave up 7 bases, with 14 bases separating them. The CDR3 sequence is 16 residues long. CDR3 nucleotide sequence: TGTGCCAGCAGTTTATTACGTACAGGCGCCAATTCACCCCTCCACTTT. This sequence encodes CASSLLRTGANSPLHF. The full variable domain, rest sourced from reference TRBV28 and TRBJ1-6, is DVKVTQSSRYLVKRTGEKVFLECVQDMDHENMFWYRQDPGLGLRLIYFSYDVKMKEKGDIPEGYSVSREKKERFSLILESASTNQTSMYLCASSLLRTGANSPLHFGNGTRLTVT.

This chain joins TRBV5-8 and TRBJ1-2, with a weak D call TRBD1 (6 bases). The CDR3 is made up of 14 amino acids. From germline, CDR1 is SGHTS and CDR2 YDEGEE. V was shortened by 4 bases and J by 2 bases, with 12 bases between the two germline ends. CDR3 coding DNA: TGTGCCAGCAGCCGCCTGGGACAAAACTATGGCTACACCTTC. Translated: CASSRLGQNYGYTF.

The chain recombines TRBV30 with TRBJ1-6; 10 nucleotides align to TRBD1. Germline V CDR1 and CDR2: GTSNPN, SVGIG (reference sequence). The CDR3 spans 14 residues. V was clipped by 1 base and J by 6 bases; unmatched bases: 0. CDR3 bases: TGTGCCTGGAGTGGGGACAGGGGTAATTCACCCCTCCACTTT. This gives the protein CAWSGDRGNSPLHF.

CDR3 amino acids: CASSGTKETQYF. Here the CDR3 DNA reads TGTGCCAGCTCAGGGACGAAAGAGACCCAGTACTTC. The V and J genes are TRBV10-3 and TRBJ2-5; tentatively, D is TRBD1 or TRBD2 (5 bases each). CDR3 length equals 12 residues. Germline V gives CDR1 ENHRY, CDR2 SYGVKD. V was trimmed by 10 bases and J by 3 bases, leaving 12 bases between them.

The chain recombines TRBV25-1 with TRBJ2-1; D unresolved. Trimming pared 4 bases from V and 8 bases from J, leaving 12 bases between. Germline loops: CDR1 MGHDK, CDR2 SYGVNS. The CDR3 covers 13 residues. CDR3 region: CASSVPPTHEQFF. CDR3 nucleotide sequence: TGTGCCAGCAGTGTTCCCCCTACGCATGAGCAGTTCTTC.

This clone came up once. The chain couples TRBV6-1 to TRBJ2-7; D call uncertain. Per germline, CDR1 MNHNS and CDR2 SASEGT. Trimming cost V 3 bases and J 2 bases, with 17 bases left between them. The CDR3 runs to 16 residues. This chain's CDR3 is CASSDGLGAATYEQYV. CDR3 in DNA: TGTGCCAGCAGTGACGGTTTAGGCGCTGCTACCTACGAGCAGTACGTC.

This clone has more than one count but fewer than ten. This sequence joins TRBV28 and TRBJ1-4; D perhaps matches TRBD1 (5 bases). The germline CDR1 and CDR2 sequences are MDHEN and SYDVKM. This CDR3 region has 16 residues. The germline V and J ends were trimmed by 5 bases and 8 bases, with 21 bases remaining between them. The CDR3 region is CASSPPRGNRREKLFF. CDR3 nucleotide sequence: TGTGCCAGCAGTCCACCCCGGGGGAATAGGAGGGAAAAACTGTTTTTT.

The CDR3 nucleotides read TGCGCCAGCAAACCTCCGGGACAGGGGGCATACGAGCAGTACTTC. Translating gives CASKPPGQGAYEQYF. This sequence joins TRBV5-1 and TRBJ2-7; 12 bases are shared with TRBD1. Losses at the gene ends were 6 bases for V and 4 bases for J; bases not matched to a gene: 8. Per the germline V gene, CDR1 is SGHRS and CDR2 is YFSETQ. CDR3 length: 15 residues.

V and J are TRBV6-1 and TRBJ1-4; a possible D gene is TRBD1 (5 bases). This CDR3 region has 16 residues. V was pared by 1 base and J by 0 bases, with 9 bases between. Germline V gene lookup returns CDR1 MNHNS and CDR2 SASEGT. The CDR3 is CASSEDGAATNEKLFF. The CDR3 coding sequence is TGTGCCAGCAGTGAAGACGGGGCTGCAACTAATGAAAAACTGTTTTTT.

This rearrangement joins TRBV5-1 to TRBJ2-3; tentatively, D is TRBD1 (5 bases). The length of the CDR3 is 15 residues. The germline CDR1 and CDR2 sequences are SGHRS and YFSETQ. V gave up 4 bases and J gave up 4 bases, with 16 bases separating them. CDR3 residues: CASSLQVPGADTQYF. The CDR3 DNA follows: TGCGCCAGCAGCCTACAGGTCCCAGGAGCAGATACGCAGTATTTT.

Only one count was recorded for this clone. V is TRBV18 and J is TRBJ2-5, with a tentative D call TRBD2 (6 bases). This CDR3 comprises 14 residues. The germline V gene has CDR1 KGHSH and CDR2 LQKENI. V was pared by 0 bases and J by 4 bases, with 9 bases between. The CDR3 DNA reads TGTGCCAGCTCACCACCGTATAGCGGAGAGACCCAGTACTTC. Amino acids: CASSPPYSGETQYF.